The clone carrying this T cell receptor (beta chain) was found once. As yet, its antigen is unknown. Libraries were prepared by immunoSEQ multiplex PCR; TCRdb keeps only in-frame clonotypes and omits some of them. The sample yields about 97,000 clones, over 80% seen once. This sample is drawn from a study of T cell responses to AZD1222 COVID-19 vaccine. Notes on the study in general: The study found Spike-specific TCR breadth and depth rose after two AZD1222 doses. Dominant at 160-218 and 743-854, vaccine-associated CD4 TCRs also spanned spike. Most donors were white British and more were female, and clonal diversity was possibly underestimated. Repertoire sampling was restricted to post-peak T cell response timepoints.

In germline, CDR1 is SGHDT, CDR2 YYEEEE. Trimming took 10 bases from V and 2 from J; bases not matched to a gene: 4. There are 13 residues in the CDR3. Material: peripheral blood, obtained on day 0 of AZD1222 vaccination. The chain is built from TRBV5-6 and TRBJ2-1, with 9 positions matching TRBD2. This receptor was identified in an adult in good health. The CDR3 DNA reads as TGTGCCGGTGCTAGCGGGGCCTACAATGAGCAGTTCTTC. Translation gives CAGASGAYNEQFF.